This T cell receptor (beta chain) was profiled in a study of glioma-infiltrating T cells. The iRepertoire nested amplicon-rescue multiplex PCR amplified TCR alpha and beta CDR3s from RNA. TCRdb fed the multiplex PCR reads into MiXCR, producing one record per CDR3 protein. The sample lists 400,000 or so distinct CDR3 sequences, 35% to 45% occurring once. There are 13 residues in the CDR3. The V gene lost 3 bases and the J gene lost 8 bases, with 14 bases spanning the gap. Germline CDR1 is LGHNA and CDR2 is YSLEER. This sequence originates from a human donor with low-grade glioma or glioblastoma, undergoing nonglioma brain surgery, or in good health (not recorded which). The chain joins TRBV4-3 to TRBJ2-7, with D maybe TRBD1 (6 bases). Sequencing was performed on glioma tissue, nonneoplastic brain tissue, or PBMCs (not recorded which). The CDR3 nucleotides are TGCGCCAGCAGCCAGGGGGCGGGTGGGCAGCAGTACTTC. This codes for CASSQGAGGQQYF.